This TCR beta chain was observed in a study of control samples from healthy donors and cancer patients. Measured with immunoSEQ multiplex PCR; TCRdb has only the in-frame clones, and not every one. The sample lists under 110,000 clones; more than 85% were seen once. Trimming cost V 0 bases and J 4 bases; bases outside gene matches: 1. The germline CDR1 and CDR2 sequences are ENHRY and SYGVKD. CDR3 length: 14 residues. The TCR sequence derives from a man in his thirties or forties in good health. J is TRBJ1-1 and V is TRBV10-3, with TRBD1 matching 8 bases. Sequencing input: blood. In nucleotides, the CDR3 is TGTGCCATCAGTGAGTCGACAGGGGTCACTGAAGCTTTCTTT. Residues: CAISESTGVTEAFF.